This T cell receptor (beta chain) was identified during a study of CD8+CD57+ T cells in acquired aplastic anemia. Germline lookup yields CDR1 SNHLY and CDR2 FYNNEI. The CDR3 has 15 residues. V lost 7 bases to trimming and J lost 3 bases, with 18 bases between them. Researchers used genomic DNA as the template to profile TCR beta VDJ and CDR3. Via MiXCR, TCRdb re-called the reads, giving one row per CDR3 protein. This table holds over 150,000 distinct CDR3 sequences, nearly 50% found once. This clonotype was observed a few times. Flow cytometry had shown expanded CD8+CD57+ cells in the patients chosen for sequencing.

The chain links TRBV2 to TRBJ1-1, with TRBD1 as a possible D gene (5 bases). The source is a human donor with aplastic anemia. Material for sequencing was sorted CD4+, CD8+, or CD8+CD57+ T cells (not recorded which) from PBMCs. The CDR3 DNA reads as TGTGCCAGCAAATTTACAGGCGGACCGGACACTGAAGCTTTCTTT. It translates to CASKFTGGPDTEAFF. The full variable domain, in which reference TRBV2 and TRBJ1-1 provide the parts outside the CDR3, is EPEVTQTPSHQVTQMGQEVILRCVPISNHLYFYWYRQILGQKVEFLVSFYNNEISEKSEIFDDQFSVERPDGSNFTLKIRSTKLEDSAMYFCASKFTGGPDTEAFFGQGTRLTVV.